The 6 T cell receptor beta chains in this list originate from one sample, sequenced in a study of blood T cell repertoires in COVID-19 (dated by TCRdb to the early 2020s). Preparation of the library involved the immunoSEQ multiplex PCR assay. The table comes from immuneACCESS by way of TCRdb, which keeps in-frame sequences with V and J called. Part of the clones is missing from these tables; in studies checked, under half for an unresolved V gene and the rest for unknown reasons. The sample table shows approximately 320,000 clones, and 75% to 85% are seen once. The ten largest make up roughly 7% of the sample. The sequencing input was peripheral blood. Source of these receptors: a human donor in a cohort sampled during active COVID-19.

In regard to this clone: Other DNA sequences in the same sample also yield this CDR3. The V and J genes are TRBV5-1 and TRBJ1-1, with no clear D. V lost 1 base and J 2 bases, leaving 6 bases between the germline ends. The CDR3 runs to 13 residues. Germline V lookup: CDR1 SGHRS, CDR2 YFSETQ. The CDR3 sequence: CASSLTVNTEAFF. Here the CDR3 DNA reads TGCGCCAGCAGCTTGACAGTTAACACTGAAGCTTTCTTT.

The V call is TRBV2, the J call TRBJ2-5; possibly TRBD2 for D (6 bases). This CDR3 contains 12 residues. V shed 10 bases and J shed 8 bases, with 17 bases lying between them. Germline V gene lookup returns CDR1 SNHLY and CDR2 FYNNEI. In DNA, the CDR3 is TGTGCCACACAGAGGGACTTGGATACCCAGTACTTC. This gives the protein CATQRDLDTQYF.

V usage is TRBV6-6 and J usage is TRBJ1-3; D is unresolved. V lost 5 bases and J lost 0, with 17 bases in between. CDR1 is MNHNY and CDR2 is SVGAGI in the germline V gene (reference sequence). This CDR3 has 17 residues. The CDR3 spells CASSPIPGLLSGNTIYF. CDR3 nucleotide sequence: TGTGCCAGCAGTCCCATTCCGGGGTTACTCTCTGGAAACACCATATATTTT.

The V and J genes are TRBV27 and TRBJ1-2; 10 positions match TRBD1. J lost 7 bases, V lost 5 bases, and 10 bases had no gene match. This CDR3 is 15 amino acids long. Germline V gives CDR1 MNHEY, CDR2 SMNVEV (reference sequence). CDR3 nucleotides: TGTGCCAGCAGTGACAGGGGGCGAAATTTATTTGGCTACACCTTC. Translating it yields CASSDRGRNLFGYTF.

This chain joins TRBV12-5 and TRBJ2-3, with TRBD2 matching 7 bases. V lost 5 bases to trimming and J lost 2 bases; unmatched junction nucleotides: 10. Germline CDR1 is LGHNT and CDR2 is FRNRAP. This CDR3 is built from 16 residues. The CDR3 bases are TGTGCTAGTGGTGTACCCTCTAGCGGATTCACAGATACGCAGTATTTT. This encodes CASGVPSSGFTDTQYF. The full variable domain, its missing parts supplied by reference TRBV12-5 and TRBJ2-3, is DARVTQTPRHKVTEMGQEVTMRCQPILGHNTVFWYRQTMMQGLELLAYFRNRAPLDDSGMPKDRFSAEMPDATLATLKIQPSEPRDSAVYFCASGVPSSGFTDTQYFGPGTRLTVL.

The chain joins TRBV6-5 to TRBJ1-2; D unresolved. CDR3 size: 13 residues. Between the trimmed V and J ends, which lost 0 bases and 5 bases, there was a span of 7 bases. Germline V gives CDR1 MNHEY, CDR2 SVGAGI. The chain's CDR3 is CASSYSSDYGYTF. For the CDR3, the DNA is TGTGCCAGCAGTTACTCGTCAGATTATGGCTACACCTTC.